The next 20 T cell receptor beta chains were all read from a single sample in a study of T cells in Graves' hyperthyroidism and ophthalmopathy. RNA transcripts served as the template for amplifying TCR beta CDR3 regions. First-round RT-PCR targeting the TCR CDR3 was performed with the HTBI primer set. MiXCR was run by TCRdb on the multiplex PCR reads, yielding one entry per CDR3 protein. Of 600,000 to 650,000 distinct CDR3 sequences listed, 20% were seen once; the top ten hold under 35%. Material for sequencing was blood. These receptors came from a man aged 25-40 years with Graves' ophthalmopathy.

The CDR3, as DNA: TGTGCCAGCAGTCTAAGGCGGGTTTGTTCCTACAATGAGCAGTTCTTC. Protein: CASSLRRVCSYNEQFF. The chain is built from TRBV6-4 and TRBJ2-1; the D gene is possibly TRBD2 (5 bases). Trimming cost V 5 bases and J 1 base, with 15 bases left between them. Germline values: CDR1 MRHNA, CDR2 SNTAGT. The CDR3 is made up of 16 amino acids.

The V and J genes are TRBV18 and TRBJ1-1, with TRBD1 identical over 7 bases. CDR1 and CDR2 from the germline V gene are KGHSH and LQKENI. This CDR3 contains 12 residues. J lost 13 bases, V lost 2 bases, and 7 bases had no gene match. CDR3 bases: TGTGCCAGCTCACCATTGGGGCAGGGGGGTTTCTTT. It encodes CASSPLGQGGFF. The complete variable domain, with remaining parts taken from reference TRBV18 and TRBJ1-1, reads NAGVMQNPRHLVRRRGQEARLRCSPMKGHSHVYWYRQLPEEGLKFMVYLQKENIIDESGMPKERFSAEFPKEGPSILRIQQVVRGDSAAYFCASSPLGQGGFFGQGTRLTVV.

This clonotype was seen at least ten times. This chain links TRBV30 with TRBJ2-1; D not certain. V lost 3 bases, J lost 2 bases, and 14 bases lay in between. The CDR3 totals 15 residues. Germline CDR1 and CDR2: GTSNPN and SVGIG (reference sequence). CDR3 in amino acids: CAWRAGGGPYNEQFF. In nucleotides, the CDR3 is TGTGCCTGGAGGGCCGGCGGCGGCCCCTACAATGAGCAGTTCTTC.

This clonotype was observed a few times. The chain couples TRBV20-1 to TRBJ2-7, with D possibly being TRBD1 or TRBD2 (6 bases each). The CDR3 is 16 amino acids. Trimming cost V 0 bases and J 7 bases, with 22 bases left between them. Germline V gene lookup returns CDR1 DFQATT and CDR2 SNEGSKA (reference sequence). CDR3 sequence (DNA): TGCAGTGCTAGAGATCTTGGGGGCCGGGAGTGGTTTGAGCAGTACTTC. Protein: CSARDLGGREWFEQYF.

A few counts support this clonotype. V and J are TRBV25-1 and TRBJ1-4, with D perhaps matching TRBD1 (5 bases). Germline CDR1 reads MGHDK; CDR2 reads SYGVNS. Trimming left V 7 bases short and J 0 bases short, with 9 bases between. CDR3 length: 14 residues. The CDR3 reads CASNQGATNEKLFF. CDR3 sequence (DNA): TGTGCCAGCAACCAGGGTGCAACTAATGAAAAACTGTTTTTT. Full variable domain (missing parts from reference TRBV25-1 and TRBJ1-4): EADIYQTPRYLVIGTGKKITLECSQTMGHDKMYWYQQDPGMELHLIHYSYGVNSTEKGDLSSESTVSRIRTEHFPLTLESARPSHTSQYLCASNQGATNEKLFFGSGTQLSVL.

The genes are TRBV14 and TRBJ2-1; D call uncertain. V shed 2 bases and J shed 5 bases, with 16 bases lying between them. Germline CDR1 SGHDN, CDR2 FVKESK. The CDR3 loop spans 16 amino acids. The CDR3 spells CASSQIVTGKHNEQFF. DNA for the CDR3: TGTGCCAGCAGCCAAATCGTGACTGGTAAGCACAATGAGCAGTTCTTC.

The rearrangement joins TRBV7-9 to TRBJ2-7, with 7 nucleotides matching TRBD1. The CDR3 is 17 residues long. V gave up 1 base and J gave up 0 bases; unmatched junction bases: 9. The germline V gene has CDR1 SEHNR and CDR2 FQNEAQ (reference sequence). This chain's CDR3 is CASSLGWDSFRSYEQYF. As DNA, the CDR3 is TGTGCCAGCAGCTTAGGATGGGACAGTTTTCGCTCCTACGAGCAGTACTTC.

This sequence joins TRBV20-1 and TRBJ2-1, with D possibly being TRBD1 (6 bases). The V end was cut by 6 bases, the J end by 11 bases, with 14 bases between. The germline V gene encodes CDR1 DFQATT and CDR2 SNEGSKA (reference sequence). The CDR3 contains 11 residues. CDR3 nucleotide sequence: TGCAGTGCGGACACAGGGCGGAAGCAGTTCTTC. Encoded protein: CSADTGRKQFF.

This clonotype has only a few counts. J is TRBJ1-4 and V is TRBV7-9, with D uncertain. CDR1 is SEHNR, CDR2 FQNEAQ, per germline (reference sequence). This CDR3 contains 13 residues. Trimming removed 8 bases at V and 3 bases at J, with 10 bases between. CDR3 region: CASEEAANEKLFF. In DNA, the CDR3 is TGTGCCAGCGAGGAGGCGGCTAATGAAAAACTGTTTTTT.

The rearrangement joins TRBV29-1 to TRBJ1-2; D gene unclear. The CDR3 spans 17 residues. Trimming cost V 1 base and J 4 bases, with 22 bases left between them. Germline V gene lookup returns CDR1 SQVTM and CDR2 ANQGSEA. The CDR3 nucleotides read TGCAGCGTTGAAGGATCCTCGGCATCGAACATCTCCTATGGCTACACCTTC. Translated: CSVEGSSASNISYGYTF.

This clonotype turned up a few times. V gene TRBV7-9 combines with J gene TRBJ2-1; 8 positions agree with TRBD2. Per the germline V gene, CDR1 is SEHNR and CDR2 is FQNEAQ (reference sequence). Trimming cost V 3 bases and J 8 bases; bases outside gene matches: 9. CDR3 size: 15 residues. CDR3 loop: CASSFPAGGFDEQFF. The DNA for the CDR3 is TGTGCCAGCAGCTTTCCGGCGGGAGGATTCGATGAGCAGTTCTTC.

The genes are TRBV20-1 and TRBJ1-5; TRBD1 matches at 7 bases. Germline V CDR1 and CDR2: DFQATT, SNEGSKA (reference sequence). CDR3 length: 14 residues. The trim removed 3 bases at V and 2 bases at J, leaving 4 bases unmatched. In nucleotides, the CDR3 is TGCAGTGCTAGCACAGGGGCAGGCAATCAGCCCCAGCATTTT. Its translation: CSASTGAGNQPQHF.

There are many counts of this clonotype. V and J are TRBV7-6 and TRBJ2-7, with 8 bases matching TRBD1. Per germline, CDR1 SGHVS and CDR2 FNYEAQ. With 6 bases clipped from V and 2 bases from J, the junction kept 12 bases outside the gene matches. This CDR3 region has 16 residues. The CDR3 DNA follows: TGTGCCAGCAGTTTGAAACCGGGACAGGAGGCCTACGAGCAGTACTTC. Amino acids: CASSLKPGQEAYEQYF.

In this sample, this clonotype turned up a few times. The chain recombines TRBV4-1 with TRBJ2-7; possibly TRBD2 for D (6 bases). Trimming shortened V by 4 bases and J by 2 bases, and 15 bases separated the two germline ends. Germline assignment: CDR1 MGHRA and CDR2 YSYEKL. This CDR3 has 15 amino acids. The CDR3 DNA is TGCGCCAGCAGCCTCGCGGGGACTCCCGCCTACGAGCAGTACTTC. Encoded protein: CASSLAGTPAYEQYF.

A few counts support this clonotype. The V and J genes are TRBV15 and TRBJ2-1; 14 positions match TRBD2. This CDR3 is 16 amino acids long. Per the germline V gene, CDR1 is LNHNV and CDR2 is YYDKDF (reference sequence). V dropped 0 bases and J dropped 8; count of bases not matched to a gene: 3. The CDR3 reads CATSRDRGLAGDEQFF. The CDR3 bases are TGTGCCACCAGCAGAGATAGGGGACTAGCGGGAGATGAGCAGTTCTTC.

J is TRBJ2-3 and V is TRBV11-2; unclear D gene. V shed 5 bases and J shed 0 bases, with 9 bases lying between them. The CDR3 covers 14 residues. Germline V gene data show CDR1 as SGHAT and CDR2 as FQNNGV. The CDR3 sequence is CASSRVGSTDTQYF. The CDR3, as DNA: TGTGCCAGCAGCCGGGTGGGGAGCACAGATACGCAGTATTTT.

The chain employs TRBV6-1 and TRBJ2-1, with 10 nucleotides matching TRBD2. Germline V CDR1 and CDR2: MNHNS, SASEGT. The V segment lost 6 bases and the J segment 8 bases; nucleotides outside the gene matches: 10. The CDR3 contains 15 residues. CDR3 DNA sequence: TGTGCCAGCAGGAGAGCGGGAGGGCTTGGGGATGAGCAGTTCTTC. Translation: CASRRAGGLGDEQFF.

This sequence joins TRBV5-1 and TRBJ2-5, with 8 bases fitting TRBD2. Near its end, the DNA agrees better with TRBJ2-1, so the J call may be wrong. The CDR3 extends over 15 amino acids. CDR1 and CDR2 (germline): SGHRS, YFSETQ. CDR3 sequence reads: CASSLVSGSAETQFF. CDR3 coding DNA: TGCGCCAGCAGCTTGGTCAGCGGGAGTGCGGAGACCCAGTTCTTC.

The genes are TRBV5-5 and TRBJ2-1, with D possibly TRBD1 on 6 matching bases. This CDR3 spans 14 amino acids. In germline, CDR1 is SGHKS, CDR2 YYEKEE (reference sequence). Trimming cost V 3 bases and J 5 bases, with 12 bases left between them. The CDR3 protein is CASSSGTPDNEQFF. The CDR3 region has the DNA TGTGCCAGCAGCTCCGGGACACCGGACAATGAGCAGTTCTTC.

CDR3: CASKGASLSGSSDTQYF. The CDR3 DNA sequence: TGTGCCAGCAAGGGGGCTTCCCTTAGCGGGAGTTCAGATACGCAGTATTTT. This sequence joins TRBV6-1 and TRBJ2-3, with 9 bases identical to TRBD2. The length of the CDR3 is 17 residues. V dropped 7 bases and J dropped 4; count of bases not matched to a gene: 15. Germline V CDR1 and CDR2: MNHNS, SASEGT.